Included here is one T cell receptor (beta chain) sequence, with context. Losses at the gene ends were 0 bases for V and 4 bases for J; bases not matched to a gene: 2. Germline CDR1 and CDR2: MNHEY and SMNVEV (reference sequence). This CDR3 is built from 14 residues. This specimen belongs to a study of blood T cell repertoires in COVID-19. Study information: Some COVID-19 samples were acute and others convalescent; all came from the United States, Italy and Spain.

Original processing methods: Reference gene primer amplification in the assay estimated nucleated cell counts. Assay: immunoSEQ multiplex PCR; the TCRdb copy retains only in-frame clones and omits some. V and J calls and clone size are copied from that table; D and trimming were computed from the DNA. Here the sample spans over 150,000 clones, roughly four fifths being singletons. The sequence was collected from a man aged 80 or over with acute or convalescent COVID-19. The sequenced material came from peripheral blood. V is TRBV27 and J is TRBJ1-2, with 7 bases that match TRBD1. The CDR3 protein is CASSLSHRGYGYTF. The CDR3 DNA is TGTGCCAGCAGTTTATCCCACAGGGGCTATGGCTACACCTTC.